The entry below gives a single T cell receptor (beta chain) sequence along with its context. In the original workflow: The assay estimated nucleated cells by amplifying reference gene primers. Only in-frame clones appear in the TCRdb table, and some are missing; sequencing was by immunoSEQ multiplex PCR. For V, J and clone size, that table is used; D and trimming come from the DNA. The sample contains 400,000 or so clones, 80% to 90% of which appear only once. These data belong to a study of blood T cell repertoires in COVID-19. In the study overall: PBMCs, B-cell-depleted T cells, or T cells provided the cDNA or gDNA that made up the material.

Participant age was about 18 to 89 years, and participants resided in roughly 25 US areas. Germline V gene lookup returns CDR1 SNHLY and CDR2 FYNNEI. Trimming shortened V by 4 bases and J by 7 bases, and 20 bases separated the two germline ends. There are 16 residues in the CDR3. Sequenced sample: PBMCs or T cells enriched from blood (not recorded which). The TCR originated in a man aged 25 to 40 who had recovered from COVID-19. This sequence joins TRBV2 and TRBJ1-5, with D perhaps matching TRBD1 (5 bases). CDR3 in amino acids: CASSGPGLGPSQPQHF. CDR3 in DNA: TGTGCCAGCAGTGGGCCGGGACTAGGGCCGAGCCAGCCCCAGCATTTT.